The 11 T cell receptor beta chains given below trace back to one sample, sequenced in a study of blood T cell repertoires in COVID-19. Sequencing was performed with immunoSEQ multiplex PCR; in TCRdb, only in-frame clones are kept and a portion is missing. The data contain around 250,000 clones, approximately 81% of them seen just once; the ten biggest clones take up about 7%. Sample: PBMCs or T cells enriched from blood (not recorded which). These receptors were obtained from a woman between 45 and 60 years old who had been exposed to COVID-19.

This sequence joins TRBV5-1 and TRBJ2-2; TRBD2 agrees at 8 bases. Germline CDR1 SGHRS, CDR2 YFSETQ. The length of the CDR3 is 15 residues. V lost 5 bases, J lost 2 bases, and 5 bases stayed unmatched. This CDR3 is CASRPTSGNTGELFF. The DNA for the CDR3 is TGCGCCAGCAGACCAACTAGCGGCAACACCGGGGAGCTGTTTTTT.

CDR3 sequence reads: CASSYSAGEAFF. The CDR3 region has the DNA TGTGCCAGCAGTTATAGTGCCGGGGAAGCTTTCTTT. The chain links TRBV6-6 to TRBJ1-1; D gene uncertain. Germline values: CDR1 MNHNY, CDR2 SVGAGI (reference sequence). There are 12 residues in the CDR3. Between the trimmed V and J ends, which lost 3 bases and 8 bases, there was a span of 10 bases.

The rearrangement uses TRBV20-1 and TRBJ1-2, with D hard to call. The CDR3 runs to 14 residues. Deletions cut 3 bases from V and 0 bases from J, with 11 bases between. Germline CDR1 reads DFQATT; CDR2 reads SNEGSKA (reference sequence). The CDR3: CSASVTPSNYGYTF. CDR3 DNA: TGCAGTGCTAGTGTGACTCCATCTAACTATGGCTACACCTTC.

The CDR3 here is CASQQGKDQPQHF. CDR3 bases: TGTGCCAGCCAGCAGGGAAAGGATCAGCCCCAGCATTTT. The chain combines TRBV19 with TRBJ1-5; possibly TRBD1 for D (5 bases). The germline gives CDR1 LNHDA, CDR2 SQIVND (reference sequence). The V and J ends lost 9 bases and 5 bases respectively, with 14 bases between them. The CDR3 sequence is 13 residues long.

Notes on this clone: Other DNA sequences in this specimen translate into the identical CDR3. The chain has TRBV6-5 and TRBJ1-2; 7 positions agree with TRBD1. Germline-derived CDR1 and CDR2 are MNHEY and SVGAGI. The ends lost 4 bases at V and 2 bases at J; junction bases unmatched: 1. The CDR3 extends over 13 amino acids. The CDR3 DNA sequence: TGTGCCAGCAGTTCGACAGGGAACTATGGCTACACCTTC. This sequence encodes CASSSTGNYGYTF.

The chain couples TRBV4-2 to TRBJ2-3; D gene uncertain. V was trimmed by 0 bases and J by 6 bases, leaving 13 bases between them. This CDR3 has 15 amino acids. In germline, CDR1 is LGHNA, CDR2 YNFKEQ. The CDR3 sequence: CASSQDGQGSDTQYF. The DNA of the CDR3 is TGTGCCAGCAGCCAAGATGGGCAAGGCTCGGATACGCAGTATTTT.

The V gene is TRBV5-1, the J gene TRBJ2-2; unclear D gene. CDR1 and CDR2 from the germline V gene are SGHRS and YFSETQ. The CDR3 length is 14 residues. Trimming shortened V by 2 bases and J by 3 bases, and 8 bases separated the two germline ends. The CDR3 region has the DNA TGCGCCAGCAGCTTCTCCACTTACACCGGGGAGCTGTTTTTT. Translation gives CASSFSTYTGELFF.

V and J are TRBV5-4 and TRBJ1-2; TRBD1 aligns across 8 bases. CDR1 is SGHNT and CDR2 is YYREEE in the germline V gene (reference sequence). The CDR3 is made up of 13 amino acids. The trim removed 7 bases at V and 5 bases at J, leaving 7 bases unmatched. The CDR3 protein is CASLPDRAYGYTF. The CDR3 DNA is TGTGCCAGCCTGCCGGACAGGGCTTATGGCTACACCTTC.

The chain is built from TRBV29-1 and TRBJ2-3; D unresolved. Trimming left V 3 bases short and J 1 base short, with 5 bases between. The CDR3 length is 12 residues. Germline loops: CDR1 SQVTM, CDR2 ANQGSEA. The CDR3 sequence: CSVEIGTDTQYF. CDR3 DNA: TGCAGCGTTGAGATAGGCACAGATACGCAGTATTTT.

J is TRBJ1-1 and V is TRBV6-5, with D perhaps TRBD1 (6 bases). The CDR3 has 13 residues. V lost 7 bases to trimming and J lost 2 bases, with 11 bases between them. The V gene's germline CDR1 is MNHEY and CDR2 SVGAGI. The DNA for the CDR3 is TGTGCCAGCACGACAGGCCTAAACACTGAAGCTTTCTTT. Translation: CASTTGLNTEAFF.

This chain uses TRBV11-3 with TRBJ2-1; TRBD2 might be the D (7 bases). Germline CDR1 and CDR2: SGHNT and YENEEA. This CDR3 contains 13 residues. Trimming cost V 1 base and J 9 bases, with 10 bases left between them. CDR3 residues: CASSLVRGGEQFF. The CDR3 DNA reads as TGTGCCAGCAGCTTAGTGAGGGGGGGTGAGCAGTTCTTC.